This entry lists 27 T cell receptor beta chains sequenced from one sample in a study of T cell repertoires in ileal Crohn's disease. Time point in this sample: neoterminal ileum biopsy at postoperative endoscopy, about 6 months after surgery. TCRdb's table, derived via immunoSEQ multiplex PCR, lists solely in-frame clones and lacks some. Of about 62,000 clones in the sample, roughly nine tenths were seen once. Material for sequencing was ileal tissue. These receptors all come from an adult with Crohn's disease.

Comment on this clone: One end of the junction is discordant with germline, which a read error may explain. The chain combines TRBV29-1 with TRBJ2-1, with 9 bases matching TRBD1. The germline CDR1 and CDR2 sequences are SQVTM and ANQGSEA. This CDR3 is 15 amino acids long. CDR3 sequence reads: CSAEPGQGSYNEQFF. In DNA form, the CDR3 reads TGCAGCGCTGAACCCGGACAGGGGTCCTACAATGAGCAGTTCTTC.

The V gene is TRBV27, the J gene TRBJ2-1; 11 bases line up with TRBD1. The V and J ends lost 6 bases and 2 bases, in that order; junction bases with no gene match: 3. Per the germline V gene, CDR1 is MNHEY and CDR2 is SMNVEV (reference sequence). The CDR3 runs 15 residues. The CDR3, as DNA: TGTGCCAGCAGCTGGGGACAGGGGGCCTACAATGAGCAGTTCTTC. Its protein is CASSWGQGAYNEQFF.

This clone was recorded once. The chain has TRBV27 and TRBJ1-6; 9 nucleotides agree with TRBD1. V lost 6 bases and J lost 9; bases outside the gene matches: 6. In germline, CDR1 is MNHEY, CDR2 SMNVEV (reference sequence). CDR3 length: 14 amino acids. The CDR3 DNA reads TGTGCCAGCAGAGCGGGACAGGGCGGTTCACCCCTCCACTTT. Translated, it gives CASRAGQGGSPLHF.

V and J are TRBV5-4 and TRBJ1-5; D is ambiguous. The germline CDR1 and CDR2 sequences are SGHNT and YYREEE (reference sequence). The CDR3 has 14 residues. The V end was cut by 1 base, the J end by 7 bases, with 12 bases between. The CDR3 sequence: CASSLFPKRQPQHF. CDR3 bases: TGTGCCAGCAGCTTGTTCCCGAAGCGGCAGCCCCAGCATTTT.

The J gene is TRBJ1-2, the V gene TRBV9; D gene ambiguous. V was clipped by 5 bases and J by 1 base, with 18 bases between them. CDR1 and CDR2 from the germline V gene are SGDLS and YYNGEE. This CDR3 is built from 16 residues. The CDR3 sequence is CASRTSGGLDNYGYTF. CDR3 nucleotides: TGTGCCAGCAGGACCTCTGGCGGACTTGATAACTATGGCTACACCTTC.

The chain has TRBV7-9 and TRBJ2-5, with 8 nucleotides matching TRBD2. Germline V gene sequence: CDR1 SEHNR, CDR2 FQNEAQ (reference sequence). There are 16 residues in the CDR3. J was trimmed by 1 base and V by 0 bases; bases with no gene match: 4. The CDR3 DNA sequence: TGTGCCAGCAGCTTAGCGTTGGCGGGGGGCCAAGAGACCCAGTACTTC. Translation gives CASSLALAGGQETQYF. The full variable domain, its missing parts supplied by reference TRBV7-9 and TRBJ2-5, is DTGVSQNPRHKITKRGQNVTFRCDPISEHNRLYWYRQTLGQGPEFLTYFQNEAQLEKSRLLSDRFSAERPKGSFSTLEIQRTEQGDSAMYLCASSLALAGGQETQYFGPGTRLLVL.

The chain links TRBV10-1 to TRBJ1-6, with TRBD1 matching 9 bases. CDR1 and CDR2 (germline): WNHNN, SYGVQD (reference sequence). V trimming: 9 bases; J trimming: 5 bases; junction bases outside the gene matches: 2. This CDR3 has 13 amino acids. The CDR3 loop is CASGTGNNSPLHF. The CDR3, as DNA: TGCGCCAGTGGGACAGGGAATAATTCACCCCTCCACTTT.

The V call is TRBV6-1, the J call TRBJ1-6, with 9 nucleotides matching TRBD1. Losses at the gene ends were 4 bases for V and 12 bases for J; bases not matched to a gene: 10. The CDR3 has 15 residues. CDR1 and CDR2 from the germline V gene are MNHNS and SASEGT. The CDR3 here is CASSVGIPGQGPLHF. DNA of the CDR3: TGTGCCAGCAGTGTGGGGATCCCGGGACAGGGACCCCTCCACTTT.

The chain uses TRBV5-1 and TRBJ2-5; possibly TRBD1 for D (5 bases). This CDR3 region has 16 residues. Looked up from germline, CDR1 is SGHRS and CDR2 is YFSETQ. Trimming took off 0 bases at V and 3 bases at J, with 15 bases between the two ends. The CDR3 DNA follows: TGCGCCAGCAGCTTGGAAAGGGGAAATGTAGAAGAGACCCAGTACTTC. Residues: CASSLERGNVEETQYF.

V usage is TRBV28 and J usage is TRBJ2-2; TRBD2 might be the D (6 bases). From germline, CDR1 is MDHEN and CDR2 SYDVKM. V was shortened by 5 bases and J by 4 bases, with 14 bases between the two germline ends. The CDR3 spans 15 residues. The DNA for the CDR3 is TGTGCCAGCAGTCCAGGAGGGTTTGGCACCGGGGAGCTGTTTTTT. This translates into CASSPGGFGTGELFF.

The J gene is TRBJ1-1, the V gene TRBV20-1; no reliable D call. Looked up from germline, CDR1 is DFQATT and CDR2 is SNEGSKA (reference sequence). There are 11 residues in the CDR3. Deletions cut 6 bases from V and 2 bases from J, with 7 bases between. CDR3: CSATPNTEAFF. The CDR3 nucleotides are TGCAGTGCCACACCCAACACTGAAGCTTTCTTT.

This chain connects TRBV28 to TRBJ2-2; 8 bases match TRBD1. Germline V lookup: CDR1 MDHEN, CDR2 SYDVKM. V lost 6 bases and J lost 3; bases outside the gene matches: 3. The CDR3 totals 14 residues. The CDR3 is CASRDRGDTGELFF. The CDR3 DNA reads as TGTGCCAGCAGAGACAGGGGTGACACCGGGGAGCTGTTTTTT.

This clone was found once. This chain links TRBV6-7 with TRBJ2-2, with TRBD1 as a possible D gene (6 bases). TRBV6-7 is treated as an ORF (open reading frame) with a function not yet certain. The CDR3 has 20 residues. Trimming removed 0 bases from V and 0 bases from J, with 20 bases in between. CDR3 in DNA: TGTGCCAGCAGTTACTCGACGGCCCTTCTAGGGACATCGAACACCGGGGAGCTGTTTTTT. Amino acid sequence: CASSYSTALLGTSNTGELFF.

CDR3 DNA: TGTGCCAGCTCAATGGACAGAGACGTTAGCACAGATACGCAGTATTTT. Translation gives CASSMDRDVSTDTQYF. The rearrangement uses TRBV18 and TRBJ2-3, with D perhaps TRBD1 (6 bases). This CDR3 is built from 16 residues. V lost 5 bases and J lost 0, with 15 bases in between. In germline, CDR1 is KGHSH, CDR2 LQKENI.

V is TRBV27 and J is TRBJ1-1, with D tentatively TRBD1 (6 bases). CDR3 size: 15 residues. V was shortened by 3 bases and J by 4 bases, with 15 bases between the two germline ends. Germline V CDR1 and CDR2: MNHEY, SMNVEV (reference sequence). The CDR3 DNA sequence: TGTGCCAGCAGTTTCGCGGACAGACTTCGCACTGAAGCTTTCTTT. It encodes CASSFADRLRTEAFF.

In DNA, the CDR3 is TGTGCCAGCAGCTTAGCCGGGACTAGCTCGCTTGAGACCCAGTACTTC. It translates to CASSLAGTSSLETQYF. J is TRBJ2-5 and V is TRBV7-7, with 9 nucleotides matching TRBD2. This CDR3 is built from 16 residues. V was clipped by 0 bases and J by 5 bases; unmatched bases: 7. CDR1 and CDR2 (germline): SSHAT, FNYEAQ (reference sequence). The full variable domain, with the rest looked up from reference TRBV7-7 and TRBJ2-5, is GAGVSQSPRYKVTKRGQDVTLRCDPISSHATLYWYQQALGQGPEFLTYFNYEAQPDKSGLPSDRFSAERPEGSISTLTIQRTEQRDSAMYRCASSLAGTSSLETQYFGPGTRLLVL.

The genes are TRBV29-1 and TRBJ1-6; D not certain. Trimming cost V 4 bases and J 10 bases, with 8 bases left between them. This CDR3 has 11 amino acids. Per germline, CDR1 SQVTM and CDR2 ANQGSEA. The CDR3 DNA is TGCAGCGTTGGGGAGACATCACCCCTCCACTTT. It encodes CSVGETSPLHF.

This chain uses TRBV27 with TRBJ1-1, with a weak D call TRBD1 (5 bases). The V gene lost 0 bases and the J gene lost 11 bases, with 16 bases spanning the gap. Per germline, CDR1 MNHEY and CDR2 SMNVEV (reference sequence). The CDR3 length is 14 residues. The CDR3 sequence is CASSLSWGPTEAFF. The CDR3 bases are TGTGCCAGCAGTTTATCATGGGGCCCAACGGAGGCTTTCTTT.

This clone appeared a few times. This chain joins TRBV11-3 and TRBJ1-5; no definite D call. The CDR3 sequence is 12 residues long. Germline assignment: CDR1 SGHNT and CDR2 YENEEA. Between the trimmed V and J ends, which lost 0 bases and 9 bases, there was a span of 6 bases. CDR3 coding DNA: TGTGCCAGCAGCTTAGATCGAGGGCCCCAGCATTTT. Translating gives CASSLDRGPQHF.

The chain uses TRBV6-1 and TRBJ2-7; D unresolved. The V and J ends lost 4 bases and 7 bases respectively, with 14 bases between them. CDR3 length equals 13 residues. Germline CDR1 reads MNHNS; CDR2 reads SASEGT. CDR3 loop: CASSAVGDREQYV. The CDR3 coding sequence is TGTGCCAGCAGTGCAGTTGGGGATAGGGAGCAGTACGTC.

The rearrangement links TRBV7-8 to TRBJ1-6, with unresolved D. CDR1 is SGHVS and CDR2 is FQNEAQ in the germline V gene. V gave up 3 bases and J gave up 9 bases, with 15 bases separating them. There are 15 residues in the CDR3. The CDR3 is CASSLGRRRASPLHF. CDR3 bases: TGTGCCAGCAGCTTGGGTCGCAGGAGGGCTTCACCCCTCCACTTT. Drawing the rest from reference TRBV7-8 and TRBJ1-6, the complete variable domain is GAGVSQSPRYKVAKRGQDVALRCDPISGHVSLFWYQQALGQGPEFLTYFQNEAQLDKSGLPSDRFFAERPEGSVSTLKIQRTQQEDSAVYLCASSLGRRRASPLHFGNGTRLTVT.

The chain carries TRBV7-3 and TRBJ2-1; no definite D call. The ends were cut back, 5 bases at V and 0 bases at J, with 8 bases in the middle. Germline V gene lookup returns CDR1 SGHTA and CDR2 FQGTGA. CDR3 length: 14 amino acids. DNA for the CDR3: TGTGCCAGCAGCCGGGTGGGCTCCTACAATGAGCAGTTCTTC. Protein product: CASSRVGSYNEQFF. The full variable domain, completed using reference TRBV7-3 and TRBJ2-1, is GAGVSQTPSNKVTEKGKYVELRCDPISGHTALYWYRQSLGQGPEFLIYFQGTGAADDSGLPNDRFFAVRPEGSVSTLKIQRTERGDSAVYLCASSRVGSYNEQFFGPGTRLTVL.

The chain uses TRBV9 and TRBJ2-4, with D perhaps matching TRBD1 (6 bases). This CDR3 has 16 amino acids. V was pared by 3 bases and J by 0 bases, with 13 bases between. Germline V lookup: CDR1 SGDLS, CDR2 YYNGEE. The CDR3 DNA follows: TGTGCCAGCAGCGAGGGGGTCGATTCAGCCAAAAACATTCAGTACTTC. It specifies CASSEGVDSAKNIQYF.

The chain couples TRBV19 to TRBJ1-5; tentative D call: TRBD1 (5 bases). This CDR3 has 14 amino acids. The germline gives CDR1 LNHDA, CDR2 SQIVND (reference sequence). V was trimmed by 5 bases and J by 3 bases, leaving 11 bases between them. The CDR3 DNA reads as TGTGCCAGTAGTTTCTTAGGGGACAATCAGCCCCAGCATTTT. Translation gives CASSFLGDNQPQHF.

The rearrangement joins TRBV7-9 to TRBJ1-3; tentatively, D is TRBD1 (5 bases). The CDR3 runs 14 residues. Trimming pared 2 bases from V and 7 bases from J, leaving 12 bases between. The germline V gene has CDR1 SEHNR and CDR2 FQNEAQ (reference sequence). DNA of the CDR3: TGTGCCAGCAGCTTATTGGGAGGGGACAACACCATATATTTT. Encoded protein: CASSLLGGDNTIYF.

V gene TRBV13 combines with J gene TRBJ2-2; the D gene is possibly TRBD2 (5 bases). This CDR3 is 12 amino acids long. Trimming cost V 5 bases and J 7 bases, with 8 bases left between them. Germline V gene sequence: CDR1 PRHDT, CDR2 FYEKMQ (reference sequence). CDR3 in amino acids: CASSEGNGELFF. The CDR3 bases are TGTGCCAGCAGCGAGGGTAACGGGGAGCTGTTTTTT.

V gene TRBV30 combines with J gene TRBJ1-1, with 8 bases identical to TRBD1. The V gene's germline CDR1 is GTSNPN and CDR2 SVGIG (reference sequence). This CDR3 spans 13 amino acids. V trimming: 2 bases; J trimming: 3 bases; junction bases outside the gene matches: 2. CDR3 sequence reads: CAWSYRGDTEAFF. DNA of the CDR3: TGTGCCTGGAGTTACAGGGGGGACACTGAAGCTTTCTTT.